The clone carrying this T cell receptor beta chain was counted ten times or more. Its antigen is as yet unknown. The source material, RNA transcripts, was used to amplify TCR beta CDR3 regions. First-round RT-PCR of the TCR CDR3 relied on the HTBI primer set. TCRdb itself ran the multiplex PCR reads through MiXCR, one entry per CDR3 protein. The sample contains 600,000 to 900,000 distinct CDR3 sequences, 16% of which appear only once. These data are taken from a study of T cells in Graves' hyperthyroidism and ophthalmopathy. Study-level information: It was at initial diagnosis, before any treatment, that peripheral blood was collected.

The study left out patients who had uncontrolled infection, other autoimmune disease, pregnancy or lactation. Study conclusions and caveats: Blood held most thyroid clonotypes expanded above 0.001 frequency. Ophthalmopathy and stable hyperthyroidism were separated by a 13 V-J model.

The TCR comes from a man aged 18 to 35 with Graves' hyperthyroidism. Sample: blood.

CDR3 amino acids: CAIRDTYNQPQHF. In DNA form, the CDR3 reads TGTGCCATCAGAGACACCTACAATCAGCCCCAGCATTTT. J is TRBJ1-5 and V is TRBV10-3, with D unresolved. The CDR3 extends over 13 amino acids. Germline V gene sequence: CDR1 ENHRY, CDR2 SYGVKD. The V end lost 6 bases, the J end lost 3 bases, and 9 bases lay between the germline ends.